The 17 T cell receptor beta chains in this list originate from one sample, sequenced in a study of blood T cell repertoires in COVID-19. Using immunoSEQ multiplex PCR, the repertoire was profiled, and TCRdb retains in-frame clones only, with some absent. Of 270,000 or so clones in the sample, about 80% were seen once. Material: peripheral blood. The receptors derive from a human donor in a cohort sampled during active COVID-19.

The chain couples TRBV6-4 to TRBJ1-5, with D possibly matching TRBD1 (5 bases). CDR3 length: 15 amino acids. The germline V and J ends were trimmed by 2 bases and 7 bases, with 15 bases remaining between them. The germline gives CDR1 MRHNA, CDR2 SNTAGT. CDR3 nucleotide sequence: TGTGCCAGCAGTGACCCCTTGGGGCCAAGACAGCCCCAGCATTTT. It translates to CASSDPLGPRQPQHF.

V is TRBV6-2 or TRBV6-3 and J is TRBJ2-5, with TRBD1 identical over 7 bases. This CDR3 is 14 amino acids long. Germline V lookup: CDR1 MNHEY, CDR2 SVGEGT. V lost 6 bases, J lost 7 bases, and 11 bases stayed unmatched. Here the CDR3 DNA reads TGTGCCAGCAGCAGGACAGGTGGTTCGGGGACCCAGTACTTC. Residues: CASSRTGGSGTQYF.

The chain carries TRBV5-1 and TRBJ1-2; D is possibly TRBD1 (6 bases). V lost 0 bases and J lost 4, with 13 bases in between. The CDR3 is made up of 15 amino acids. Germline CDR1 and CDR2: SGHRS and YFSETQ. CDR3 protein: CASSLATGNIYGYTF. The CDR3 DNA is TGCGCCAGCAGCTTGGCCACAGGGAACATCTATGGCTACACCTTC.

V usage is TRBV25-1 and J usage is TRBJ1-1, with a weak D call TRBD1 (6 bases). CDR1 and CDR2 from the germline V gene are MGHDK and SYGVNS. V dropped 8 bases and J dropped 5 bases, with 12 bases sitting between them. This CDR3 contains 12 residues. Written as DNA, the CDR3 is TGTGCCAGCGAGGGGGGGGGTACTGAAGCTTTCTTT. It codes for CASEGGGTEAFF.

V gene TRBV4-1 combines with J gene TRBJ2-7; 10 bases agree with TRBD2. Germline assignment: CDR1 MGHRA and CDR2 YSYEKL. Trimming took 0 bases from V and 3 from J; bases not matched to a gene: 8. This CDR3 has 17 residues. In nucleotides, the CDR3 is TGCGCCAGCAGCCAAGAAGGGACTAGCGTAAAGTACTACGAGCAGTACTTC. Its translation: CASSQEGTSVKYYEQYF.

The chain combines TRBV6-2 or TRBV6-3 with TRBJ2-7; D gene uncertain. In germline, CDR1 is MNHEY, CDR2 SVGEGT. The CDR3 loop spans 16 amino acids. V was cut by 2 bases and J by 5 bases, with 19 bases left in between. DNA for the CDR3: TGTGCCAGCAGTTACCCCTCCTTTGCCCAGTACGACGAGCAGTACTTC. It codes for CASSYPSFAQYDEQYF.

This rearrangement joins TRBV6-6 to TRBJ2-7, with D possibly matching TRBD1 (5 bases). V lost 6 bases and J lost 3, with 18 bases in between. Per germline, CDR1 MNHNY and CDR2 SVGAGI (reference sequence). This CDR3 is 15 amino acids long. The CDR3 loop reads CASSLIKTQDYEQYF. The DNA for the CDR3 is TGTGCCAGCAGCCTTATTAAGACACAGGACTACGAGCAGTACTTC.

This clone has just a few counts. CDR3 sequence: CASSDRRNTGELFF. The CDR3 DNA reads TGTGCCAGCAGTGATAGGAGGAACACCGGGGAGCTGTTTTTT. The rearrangement uses TRBV2 and TRBJ2-2; no clear D. Trimming shortened V by 3 bases and J by 1 base, and 6 bases separated the two germline ends. The CDR3 is made up of 14 amino acids. Germline V lookup: CDR1 SNHLY, CDR2 FYNNEI.

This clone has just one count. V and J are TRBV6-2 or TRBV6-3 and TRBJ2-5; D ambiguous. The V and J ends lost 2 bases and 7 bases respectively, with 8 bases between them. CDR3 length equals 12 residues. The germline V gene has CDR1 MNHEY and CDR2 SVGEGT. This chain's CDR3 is CASSYVHGTQYF. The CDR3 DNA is TGTGCCAGCAGTTACGTTCACGGGACCCAGTACTTC.

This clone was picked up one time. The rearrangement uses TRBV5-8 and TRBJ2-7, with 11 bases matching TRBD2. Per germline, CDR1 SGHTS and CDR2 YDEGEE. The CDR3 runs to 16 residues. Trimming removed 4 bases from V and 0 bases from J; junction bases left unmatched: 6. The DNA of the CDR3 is TGTGCCAGCAGCCCCGGGACTAGCGGACCCTCCTACGAGCAGTACTTC. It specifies CASSPGTSGPSYEQYF.

CDR3 coding DNA: TGTGCCAGCAGCCAAGGTATCCAGGGGGACGGGGAGCTGTTTTTT. Translation: CASSQGIQGDGELFF. V usage is TRBV3-1 (or the pseudogene TRBV3-2) and J usage is TRBJ2-2, with TRBD1 matching 7 bases. CDR1 and CDR2 from the germline V gene are LGHDT and YNNKEL (reference sequence). The CDR3 runs 15 residues. Trimming removed 1 base from V and 7 bases from J; junction bases left unmatched: 6.

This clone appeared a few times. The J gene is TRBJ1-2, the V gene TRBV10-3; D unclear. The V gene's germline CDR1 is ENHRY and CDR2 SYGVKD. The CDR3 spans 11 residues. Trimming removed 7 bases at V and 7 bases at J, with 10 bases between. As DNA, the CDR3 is TGTGCCATCACCGGTGGGAGTGGCTACACCTTC. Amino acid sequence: CAITGGSGYTF.

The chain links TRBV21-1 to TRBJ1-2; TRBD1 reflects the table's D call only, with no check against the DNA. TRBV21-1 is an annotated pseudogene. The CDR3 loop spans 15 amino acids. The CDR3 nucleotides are TGTGCCAGCAGCAAAGTCCAGGGCCCTGGCTATGGCTACACCTTC. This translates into CASSKVQGPGYGYTF.

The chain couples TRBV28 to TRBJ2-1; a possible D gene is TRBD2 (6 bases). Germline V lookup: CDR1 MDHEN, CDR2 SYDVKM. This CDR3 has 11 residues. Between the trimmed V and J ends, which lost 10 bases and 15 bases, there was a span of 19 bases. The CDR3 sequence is CATYYTGRGFF. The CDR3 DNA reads TGTGCCACCTACTATACGGGGCGGGGGTTCTTC.

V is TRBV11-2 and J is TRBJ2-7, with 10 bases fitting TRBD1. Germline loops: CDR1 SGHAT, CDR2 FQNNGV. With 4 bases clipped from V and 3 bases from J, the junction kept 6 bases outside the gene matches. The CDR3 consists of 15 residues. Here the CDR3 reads CASSSPGQGFYEQYF. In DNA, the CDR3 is TGTGCCAGCAGCTCGCCGGGACAGGGGTTCTACGAGCAGTACTTC.

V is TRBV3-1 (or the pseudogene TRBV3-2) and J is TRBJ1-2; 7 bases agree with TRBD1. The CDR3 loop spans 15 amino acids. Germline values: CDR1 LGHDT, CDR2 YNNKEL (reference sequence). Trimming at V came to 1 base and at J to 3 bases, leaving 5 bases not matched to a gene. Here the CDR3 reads CASSQVQGNYYGYTF. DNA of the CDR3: TGTGCCAGCAGCCAAGTACAGGGGAATTACTATGGCTACACCTTC.

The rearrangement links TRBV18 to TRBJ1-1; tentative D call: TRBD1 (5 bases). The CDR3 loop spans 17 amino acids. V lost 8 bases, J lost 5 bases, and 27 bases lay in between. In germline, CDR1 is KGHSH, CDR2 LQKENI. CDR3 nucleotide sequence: TGTGCCAGCACCTCGGACCCTCTCCTGGGTCGGGGGACTGAAGCTTTCTTT. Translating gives CASTSDPLLGRGTEAFF.